The 13 T cell receptor beta chains below come from one sample, sequenced in a study of blood T cell repertoires in COVID-19. Generated by immunoSEQ multiplex PCR, the TCRdb table keeps only in-frame clones and is missing some. The table records 210,000 or so clones, just under 90% of them present only once. Sequenced material: peripheral blood. Receptors were obtained from a man younger than 40 with COVID-19, enrolled during active disease.

This clone has more than one count but fewer than ten. The J gene is TRBJ1-6, the V gene TRBV2; TRBD1 might be the D (6 bases). Trimming cost V 7 bases and J 3 bases, with 16 bases left between them. The CDR3 sequence is 16 residues long. CDR1 is SNHLY, CDR2 FYNNEI, per germline. CDR3 bases: TGTGCCAGCAAGAACAGGGCTAGTTACTATAATTCACCCCTCCACTTT. It yields the protein CASKNRASYYNSPLHF.

The rearrangement links TRBV3-1 (or the pseudogene TRBV3-2) to TRBJ2-7; D unclear. This CDR3 contains 14 residues. Trimming left V 1 base short and J 5 bases short, with 12 bases between. Germline V gives CDR1 LGHDT, CDR2 YNNKEL (reference sequence). As DNA, the CDR3 is TGTGCCAGCAGCCAAGGAAGTGGCGGAGACGAGCAGTACTTC. Its translation is CASSQGSGGDEQYF.

This chain uses TRBV30 with TRBJ2-7; possible D gene TRBD2, 5 bases. The V end was cut by 1 base, the J end by 5 bases, with 9 bases between. Germline values: CDR1 GTSNPN, CDR2 SVGIG (reference sequence). CDR3 length: 12 residues. The CDR3 nucleotides read TGTGCCTGGAGTGCCACCGGGGACGAGCAGTACTTC. Its translation: CAWSATGDEQYF.

The chain has TRBV2 and TRBJ1-1; the D gene is possibly TRBD1 (6 bases). Germline V CDR1 and CDR2: SNHLY, FYNNEI. This CDR3 spans 14 amino acids. Trimming removed 8 bases at V and 1 base at J, with 14 bases between. This CDR3 reads CASSLGGGNTEAFF. For the CDR3, the DNA is TGTGCCAGCTCTTTAGGGGGGGGGAACACTGAAGCTTTCTTT.

The chain couples TRBV11-1 to TRBJ1-1, with a possible D match to TRBD1 (5 bases). The germline V gene has CDR1 SGHAT and CDR2 FQDESV (reference sequence). V dropped 2 bases and J dropped 6 bases, with 13 bases sitting between them. CDR3 length: 14 amino acids. In nucleotides, the CDR3 is TGTGCCAGCAGCTTACGTCTCCAGGGCCCTGAAGCTTTCTTT. Its protein is CASSLRLQGPEAFF.

This clone was recorded once. The chain recombines TRBV6-5 with TRBJ2-1; 7 bases are shared with TRBD2. With V trimmed by 2 bases and J by 9 bases, 13 bases remained unmatched. The length of the CDR3 is 16 residues. Germline V gene sequence: CDR1 MNHEY, CDR2 SVGAGI. In DNA form, the CDR3 reads TGTGCCAGCAGTTACAGCCGGGAGGCTCTGTTGAGTGAGCAGTTCTTC. Its translation is CASSYSREALLSEQFF.

The chain links TRBV28 to TRBJ2-7; possible D gene TRBD1, 6 bases. Germline V gene sequence: CDR1 MDHEN, CDR2 SYDVKM. The germline V and J ends were trimmed by 1 base and 6 bases, with 19 bases remaining between them. This CDR3 is 16 amino acids long. CDR3 sequence: CASSLLSVTGRGEQYF. The CDR3 nucleotides read TGTGCCAGCAGTTTATTGTCGGTTACAGGGCGAGGCGAGCAGTACTTC.

The chain's CDR3 is CASSLDRGQGNTIYF. Written as DNA, the CDR3 is TGCGCCAGCAGCTTAGACAGGGGGCAAGGAAACACCATATATTTT. The rearrangement uses TRBV5-1 and TRBJ1-3; 10 nucleotides align to TRBD1. The CDR3 extends over 15 amino acids. Germline V CDR1 and CDR2: SGHRS, YFSETQ. The V and J ends lost 2 bases and 4 bases, in that order; junction bases with no gene match: 3.

The J gene is TRBJ1-2, the V gene TRBV27, with TRBD1 matching over 8 bases. CDR3 length: 13 amino acids. Germline lookup yields CDR1 MNHEY and CDR2 SMNVEV (reference sequence). J was trimmed by 8 bases and V by 5 bases; bases with no gene match: 7. The CDR3 loop reads CASSPRGTGGYTF. In DNA form, the CDR3 reads TGTGCCAGCAGTCCACGGGGGACAGGAGGCTACACCTTC.

This clone was recorded once. This chain uses TRBV19 with TRBJ1-1; D is unclear. CDR3 length equals 13 residues. The V end was cut by 6 bases, the J end by 4 bases, with 12 bases between. Germline V gives CDR1 LNHDA, CDR2 SQIVND (reference sequence). CDR3 protein: CASRRVRFTEAFF. As DNA, the CDR3 is TGTGCCAGTAGGAGGGTACGGTTCACTGAAGCTTTCTTT. Together with reference TRBV19 and TRBJ1-1, the CDR3 gives the full variable domain: DGGITQSPKYLFRKEGQNVTLSCEQNLNHDAMYWYRQDPGQGLRLIYYSQIVNDFQKGDIAEGYSVSREKKESFPLTVTSAQKNPTAFYLCASRRVRFTEAFFGQGTRLTVV.

V and J are TRBV9 and TRBJ2-3, with 9 nucleotides matching TRBD2. J lost 0 bases, V lost 2 bases, and 4 bases had no gene match. In germline, CDR1 is SGDLS, CDR2 YYNGEE. The CDR3 runs to 16 residues. The CDR3 bases are TGTGCCAGCAGCGTCGGACTAGCGTTGAGCACAGATACGCAGTATTTT. Protein product: CASSVGLALSTDTQYF. The full variable domain, completed using reference TRBV9 and TRBJ2-3, is DSGVTQTPKHLITATGQRVTLRCSPRSGDLSVYWYQQSLDQGLQFLIQYYNGEERAKGNILERFSAQQFPDLHSELNLSSLELGDSALYFCASSVGLALSTDTQYFGPGTRLTVL.

This clone was seen just once. The chain has TRBV19 and TRBJ1-6; 8 bases are shared with TRBD1. Trimming at V came to 0 bases and at J to 10 bases, leaving 5 bases not matched to a gene. Germline-derived CDR1 and CDR2 are LNHDA and SQIVND (reference sequence). The CDR3 covers 15 residues. The CDR3 nucleotides read TGTGCCAGTAGTATAGATCTGGACAGGGAGTCACCCCTCCACTTT. Translated: CASSIDLDRESPLHF.

This chain links TRBV6-5 with TRBJ2-7, with D maybe TRBD1 (7 bases). V was cut by 0 bases and J by 4 bases, with 13 bases left in between. This CDR3 is built from 15 residues. Germline loops: CDR1 MNHEY, CDR2 SVGAGI. CDR3 region: CASSYSWRGQYEQYF. The DNA for the CDR3 is TGTGCCAGCAGTTACTCATGGAGGGGGCAATACGAGCAGTACTTC.